The source of this T cell receptor beta chain is a study of PD-L1 blockade in urothelial cancer. Turning to the study itself: Researchers looked at the blood 3 weeks (second dose) and 6 weeks after treatment began. The median T cell count in blood samples was 110,000 to 150,000.

Notes on this clone: Antigen unknown.

The time point denotes: pretreatment peripheral blood. Diagnoses among patients were locally advanced or metastatic urothelial carcinoma. TCRdb's copy holds only in-frame clones and misses some; the assay was immunoSEQ multiplex PCR. This table holds about 95,000 clones, 90% found once. General observations from the study: TCR clonality was measured in pretreatment peripheral blood. Clonality below the median predicted better survival.

Material: PBMCs, obtained around atezolizumab (anti-PD-L1) treatment. This receptor was identified in a man aged 60 to 75 with urothelial cancer.

CDR3 region: CASSLKGQGYYNEQFF. The CDR3 bases are TGTGCCAGCAGCTTGAAGGGGCAGGGGTACTACAATGAGCAGTTCTTC. The V gene is TRBV5-6, the J gene TRBJ2-1; maybe TRBD1 (6 bases). Trimming stripped 1 base from V and 3 bases from J, with 14 bases between. From germline, CDR1 is SGHDT and CDR2 YYEEEE. This CDR3 is built from 16 residues.